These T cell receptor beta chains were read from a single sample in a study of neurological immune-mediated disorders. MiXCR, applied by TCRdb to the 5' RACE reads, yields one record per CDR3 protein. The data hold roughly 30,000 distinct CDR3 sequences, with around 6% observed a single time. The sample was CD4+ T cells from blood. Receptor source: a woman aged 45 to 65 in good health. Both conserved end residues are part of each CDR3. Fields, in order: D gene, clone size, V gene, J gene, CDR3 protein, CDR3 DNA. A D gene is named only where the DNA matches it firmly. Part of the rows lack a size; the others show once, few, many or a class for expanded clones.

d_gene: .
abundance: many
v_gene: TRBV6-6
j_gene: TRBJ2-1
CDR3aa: CASSYKANEQFF
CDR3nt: TGTGCCAGCAGTTATAAGGCGAATGAGCAGTTCTTC

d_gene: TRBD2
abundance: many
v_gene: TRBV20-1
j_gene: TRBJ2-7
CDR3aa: CSAGLAGKHYEQYF
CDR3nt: TGCAGTGCCGGACTAGCGGGGAAACACTACGAGCAGTACTTC

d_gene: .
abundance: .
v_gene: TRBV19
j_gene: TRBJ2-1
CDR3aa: CASSQGRGGEQFF
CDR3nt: TGTGCCAGTAGTCAGGGTAGGGGCGGTGAGCAGTTCTTC

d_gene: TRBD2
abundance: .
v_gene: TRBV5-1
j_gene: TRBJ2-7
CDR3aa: CASSIGLANEQYF
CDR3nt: TGCGCCAGCAGCATTGGACTAGCCAACGAGCAGTACTTC

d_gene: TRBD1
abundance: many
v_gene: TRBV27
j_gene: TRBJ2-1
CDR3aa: CASSSGTGIRVPNEQFF
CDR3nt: TGTGCCAGCAGTTCCGGGACAGGGATCAGGGTCCCTAATGAGCAGTTCTTC

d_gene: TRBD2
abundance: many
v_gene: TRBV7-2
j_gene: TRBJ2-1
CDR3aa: CASNRRGIGSYNEQFF
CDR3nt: TGTGCCAGCAACAGGCGGGGGATCGGCTCCTACAATGAGCAGTTCTTC

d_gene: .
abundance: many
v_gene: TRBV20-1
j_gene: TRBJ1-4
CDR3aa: CSASQRAGPGSEKLFF
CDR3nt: TGCAGTGCTTCCCAGAGGGCCGGGCCAGGGTCCGAAAAACTGTTTTTT

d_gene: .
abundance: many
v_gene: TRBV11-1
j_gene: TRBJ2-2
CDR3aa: CASSFQGGVLFF
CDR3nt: TGTGCCAGCAGCTTTCAGGGGGGCGTGCTGTTTTTT

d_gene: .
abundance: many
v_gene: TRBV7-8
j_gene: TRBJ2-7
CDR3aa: CASSSGDWTSYEQYF
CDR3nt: TGTGCCAGCAGCTCCGGGGACTGGACCTCCTACGAGCAGTACTTC

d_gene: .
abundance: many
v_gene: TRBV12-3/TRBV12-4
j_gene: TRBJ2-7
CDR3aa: CASSLAGGGYEQYF
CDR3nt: TGTGCCAGCAGTTTAGCCGGGGGAGGCTACGAGCAGTACTTC

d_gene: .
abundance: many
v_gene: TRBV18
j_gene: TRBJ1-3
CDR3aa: CASSPRDRTRGNTIYF
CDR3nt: TGTGCCAGCTCACCACGGGACCGAACAAGGGGAAACACCATATATTTT

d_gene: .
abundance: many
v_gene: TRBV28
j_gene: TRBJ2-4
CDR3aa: CATRQTYARLAKNIQYF
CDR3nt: TGTGCCACCCGACAAACGTACGCCCGACTAGCCAAAAACATTCAGTACTTC

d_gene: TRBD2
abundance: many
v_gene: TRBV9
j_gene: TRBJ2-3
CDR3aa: CASSELAGGIDTQYF
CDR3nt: TGTGCCAGCAGCGAACTAGCGGGAGGAATAGATACGCAGTATTTT

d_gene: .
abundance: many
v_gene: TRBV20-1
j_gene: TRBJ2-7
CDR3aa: CSARGPFGESSEQYF
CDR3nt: TGCAGTGCTAGAGGCCCCTTCGGAGAATCCTCCGAGCAGTACTTC

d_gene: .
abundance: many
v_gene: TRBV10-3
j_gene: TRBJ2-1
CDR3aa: CAISYSENEQFF
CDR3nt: TGTGCCATCAGTTATAGCGAGAACGAGCAGTTCTTC

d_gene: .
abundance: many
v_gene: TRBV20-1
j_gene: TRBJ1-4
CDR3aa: CSARVSNEKLFF
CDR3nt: TGCAGTGCTAGGGTTTCTAATGAAAAACTGTTTTTT

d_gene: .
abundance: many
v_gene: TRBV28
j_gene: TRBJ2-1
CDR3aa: CASRGQAGANEQFF
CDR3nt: TGTGCCAGCCGGGGGCAAGCGGGCGCAAATGAGCAGTTCTTC

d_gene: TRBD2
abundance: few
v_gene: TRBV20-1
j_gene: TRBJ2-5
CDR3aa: CSARGGTSGVEETQYF
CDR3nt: TGCAGTGCTAGAGGGGGGACTAGCGGGGTCGAAGAGACCCAGTACTTC

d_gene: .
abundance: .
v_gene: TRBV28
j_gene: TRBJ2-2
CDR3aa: CASWAYTGSGELFF
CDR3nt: TGTGCCAGCTGGGCCTATACAGGGTCCGGGGAGCTGTTTTTT

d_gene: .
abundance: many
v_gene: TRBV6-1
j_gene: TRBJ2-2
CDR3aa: CASSVRITRGTGELFF
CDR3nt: TGTGCCAGCAGTGTCAGGATCACCAGGGGCACCGGGGAGCTGTTTTTT

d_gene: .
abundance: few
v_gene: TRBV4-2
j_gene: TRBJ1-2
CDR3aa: CASSQDLGNYGYTF
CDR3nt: TGTGCCAGCAGCCAAGACTTGGGGAACTATGGCTACACCTTC

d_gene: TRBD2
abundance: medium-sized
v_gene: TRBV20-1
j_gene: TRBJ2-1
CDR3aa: CSAGAPLAGGSDEQFF
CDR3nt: TGCAGTGCTGGAGCCCCACTAGCGGGAGGATCGGATGAGCAGTTCTTC

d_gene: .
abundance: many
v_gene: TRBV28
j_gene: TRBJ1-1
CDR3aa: CGSYLNTEAFF
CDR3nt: TGTGGGTCGTATTTGAACACTGAAGCTTTCTTT

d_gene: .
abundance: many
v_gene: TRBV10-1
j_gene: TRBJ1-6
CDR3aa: CASSVDPSDSPLHF
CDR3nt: TGCGCCAGCAGTGTGGACCCTTCGGATTCACCCCTCCACTTT

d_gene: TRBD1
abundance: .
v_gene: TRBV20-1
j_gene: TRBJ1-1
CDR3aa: CSARVQGAGAFF
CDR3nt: TGCAGTGCTAGAGTGCAGGGGGCAGGAGCTTTCTTT

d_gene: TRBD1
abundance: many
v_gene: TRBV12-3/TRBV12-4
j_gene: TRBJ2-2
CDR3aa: CASSPGTGPTGELFF
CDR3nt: TGTGCCAGCAGCCCCGGGACAGGGCCCACCGGGGAGCTGTTTTTT

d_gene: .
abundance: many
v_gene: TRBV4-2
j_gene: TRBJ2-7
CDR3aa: CASSTPMEYEQYF
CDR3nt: TGTGCCAGCAGCACCCCGATGGAGTACGAGCAGTACTTC

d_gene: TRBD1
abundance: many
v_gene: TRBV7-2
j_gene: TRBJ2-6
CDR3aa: CASSMTGSGANVLTF
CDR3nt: TGTGCCAGCAGCATGACAGGGTCTGGGGCCAACGTCCTGACTTTC

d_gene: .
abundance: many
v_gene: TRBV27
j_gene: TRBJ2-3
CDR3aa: CATRLQGIATDTQYF
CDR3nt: TGTGCCACGCGCTTACAAGGGATAGCCACAGATACGCAGTATTTT

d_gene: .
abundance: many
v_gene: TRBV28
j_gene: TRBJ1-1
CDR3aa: CASSVGLEAFF
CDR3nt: TGTGCCAGCAGTGTCGGGCTTGAAGCTTTCTTT

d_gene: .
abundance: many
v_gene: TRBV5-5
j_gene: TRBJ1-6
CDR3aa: CASSLFSPGGAGYSPLHF
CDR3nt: TGTGCCAGCAGCTTATTTTCACCGGGGGGCGCGGGGTATTCACCCCTCCACTTT

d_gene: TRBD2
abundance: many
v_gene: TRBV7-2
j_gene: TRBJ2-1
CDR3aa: CASSRRLAGGSYNEQFF
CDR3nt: TGTGCCAGCAGCAGGAGACTAGCGGGAGGCTCCTACAATGAGCAGTTCTTC

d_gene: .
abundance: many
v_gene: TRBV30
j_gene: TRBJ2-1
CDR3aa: CAWNPGRRYNEQFF
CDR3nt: TGTGCCTGGAATCCGGGAAGGAGGTACAATGAGCAGTTCTTC

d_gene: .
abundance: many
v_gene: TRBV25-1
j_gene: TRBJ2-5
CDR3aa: CASSESQGGYQETQYF
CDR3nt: TGTGCCAGCAGTGAGTCACAGGGGGGGTACCAAGAGACCCAGTACTTC

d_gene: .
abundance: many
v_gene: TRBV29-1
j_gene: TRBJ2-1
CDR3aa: CSAQGGRTYNEQFF
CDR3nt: TGCAGCGCCCAGGGGGGGAGAACCTACAATGAGCAGTTCTTC

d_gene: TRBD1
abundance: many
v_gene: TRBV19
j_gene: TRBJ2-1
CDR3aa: CASSPGQGAYNEQFF
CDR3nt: TGTGCCAGTAGTCCAGGACAGGGGGCCTACAATGAGCAGTTCTTC

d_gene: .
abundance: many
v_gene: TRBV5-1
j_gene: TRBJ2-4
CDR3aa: CASSLAPTELAKNIQYF
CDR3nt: TGCGCCAGCAGCTTGGCACCTACAGAGCTAGCCAAAAACATTCAGTACTTC

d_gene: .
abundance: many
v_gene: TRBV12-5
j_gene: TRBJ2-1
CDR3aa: CASGFGGPEQFF
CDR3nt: TGTGCTAGTGGTTTCGGGGGACCTGAGCAGTTCTTC

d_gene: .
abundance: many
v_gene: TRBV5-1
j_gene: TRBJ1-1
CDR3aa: CASSLGVNRVMNTEAFF
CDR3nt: TGCGCCAGCAGCTTGGGCGTTAACAGGGTTATGAACACTGAAGCTTTCTTT

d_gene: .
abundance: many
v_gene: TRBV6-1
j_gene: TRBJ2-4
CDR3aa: CASRDSWGGVSKNIQYF
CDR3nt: TGTGCCAGCAGGGATTCTTGGGGGGGCGTTAGCAAAAACATTCAGTACTTC

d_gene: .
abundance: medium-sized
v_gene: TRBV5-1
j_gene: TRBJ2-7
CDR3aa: CASSLSTYEQYF
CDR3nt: TGCGCCAGCAGCCTTTCCACCTACGAGCAGTACTTC

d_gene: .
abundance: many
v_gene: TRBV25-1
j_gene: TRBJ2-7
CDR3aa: CASRGISSYEQYF
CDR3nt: TGTGCCAGCAGGGGAATCAGCTCCTACGAGCAGTACTTC

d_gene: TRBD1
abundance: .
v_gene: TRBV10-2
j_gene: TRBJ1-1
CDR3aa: CANSRQGAGTEAFF
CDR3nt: TGCGCCAACAGCAGACAGGGTGCGGGCACTGAAGCTTTCTTT

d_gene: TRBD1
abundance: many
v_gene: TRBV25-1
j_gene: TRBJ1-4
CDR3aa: CASSGGWPGQPNEKLFF
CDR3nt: TGTGCCAGCAGTGGAGGCTGGCCGGGACAGCCTAATGAAAAACTGTTTTTT

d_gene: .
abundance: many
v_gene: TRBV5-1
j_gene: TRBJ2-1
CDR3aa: CASSPDTGYYNEQFF
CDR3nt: TGCGCCAGCAGTCCCGATACCGGATACTACAATGAGCAGTTCTTC

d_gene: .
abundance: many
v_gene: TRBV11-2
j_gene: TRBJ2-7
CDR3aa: CASSLVPISYEQYF
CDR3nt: TGTGCCAGCAGCTTAGTACCGATTTCCTACGAGCAGTACTTC

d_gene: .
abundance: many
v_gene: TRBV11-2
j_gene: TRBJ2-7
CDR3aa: CASSPTGSVYEQYF
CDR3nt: TGTGCCAGCAGCCCTACTGGGTCTGTCTACGAGCAGTACTTC